A single sample gave rise to the 25 T cell receptor beta chains below, sequenced in a study of cytomegalovirus exposure and HLA in healthy donors. Researchers ran the PCR with 60 Vbeta and 13 Jbeta primers. Measured with immunoSEQ multiplex PCR; TCRdb has only the in-frame clones, and not every one. The data contain roughly 100,000 clones, around 74% of them singletons. The sequenced material came from PBMCs. The receptors derive from a middle-aged woman in good health and CMV-seropositive.

This chain connects TRBV5-1 to TRBJ2-5; 15 nucleotides match TRBD2. Germline CDR1 SGHRS, CDR2 YFSETQ. The junction had 7 bases not matched to a gene; V was cut back by 4 bases and J by 0 bases. The CDR3 contains 18 residues. This chain's CDR3 is CASSTGLAGGRYQETQYF. The DNA of the CDR3 is TGCGCCAGCAGCACGGGACTAGCGGGGGGCCGGTACCAAGAGACCCAGTACTTC.

CDR3: CASSLLDSHYGYTF. The CDR3 DNA reads TGTGCCAGCAGTTTGTTGGACAGTCACTATGGCTACACCTTC. The rearrangement links TRBV28 to TRBJ1-2; tentatively, D is TRBD1 (6 bases). Per the germline V gene, CDR1 is MDHEN and CDR2 is SYDVKM. Trimming pared 3 bases from V and 3 bases from J, leaving 11 bases between. This CDR3 comprises 14 residues.

The chain employs TRBV7-8 and TRBJ2-7, with D possibly TRBD1 on 6 matching bases. Trimming removed 3 bases at V and 2 bases at J, with 17 bases between. This CDR3 region has 16 residues. The V gene's germline CDR1 is SGHVS and CDR2 FQNEAQ. CDR3 sequence reads: CASSFATGTPPYEQYF. The CDR3 DNA reads TGTGCCAGCAGCTTCGCTACCGGGACACCTCCCTACGAGCAGTACTTC.

The chain is built from TRBV6-6 and TRBJ1-4; no clear D gene. The V gene lost 5 bases and the J gene lost 5 bases, with 6 bases spanning the gap. Germline-derived CDR1 and CDR2 are MNHNY and SVGAGI (reference sequence). This CDR3 region has 12 residues. CDR3 region: CASSPENEKLFF. In DNA form, the CDR3 reads TGTGCCAGCAGTCCAGAAAATGAAAAACTGTTTTTT.

In this sample, this clone turned up a few times. The rearrangement joins TRBV5-1 to TRBJ2-5, with 7 bases aligning to TRBD2. CDR3 length equals 12 residues. Germline values: CDR1 SGHRS, CDR2 YFSETQ. J lost 6 bases, V lost 4 bases, and 3 bases had no gene match. The CDR3, as DNA: TGCGCCAGCAGCAGGACTAGACAGACCCAGTACTTC. Its protein is CASSRTRQTQYF.

This chain joins TRBV27 and TRBJ1-2, with 8 bases matching TRBD1. The CDR3 sequence is 14 residues long. Germline trimming cut 2 bases from V and 8 bases from J; bases unmatched to any gene: 7. CDR1 is MNHEY, CDR2 SMNVEV, per germline (reference sequence). The CDR3 DNA sequence: TGTGCCAGCAGTTTACTACGGGACAGGAGGGGCTACACCTTC. This translates into CASSLLRDRRGYTF.

The chain carries TRBV18 and TRBJ2-1, with 12 bases that match TRBD2. The V gene's germline CDR1 is KGHSH and CDR2 LQKENI. V gave up 3 bases and J gave up 8 bases; unmatched junction bases: 2. This CDR3 is built from 14 residues. DNA of the CDR3: TGTGCCAGCTCACCGGGACTAGCGGGTTATGAGCAGTTCTTC. Its protein is CASSPGLAGYEQFF.

The J gene is TRBJ2-3, the V gene TRBV18; weak D call: TRBD2 (6 bases). V was trimmed by 2 bases and J by 3 bases, leaving 18 bases between them. Germline CDR1 reads KGHSH; CDR2 reads LQKENI. The CDR3 sequence is 17 residues long. CDR3 nucleotide sequence: TGTGCCAGCTCACCAACGAGTGGAGGGCCAGGAACAGATACGCAGTATTTT. The encoded protein is CASSPTSGGPGTDTQYF.

J is TRBJ2-3 and V is TRBV5-1; D might be TRBD1 (5 bases). The CDR3 has 18 amino acids. V lost 1 base and J 2 bases, leaving 20 bases between the germline ends. The V gene's germline CDR1 is SGHRS and CDR2 YFSETQ. CDR3 loop: CASSLWRRRQTFTDTQYF. The CDR3 DNA sequence: TGCGCCAGCAGCTTGTGGCGACGGAGACAGACGTTCACAGATACGCAGTATTTT.

This clone occurred a few times. The chain employs TRBV21-1 and TRBJ1-2; TRBD1 is taken as the D call from the table, unchecked against the DNA. TRBV21-1 is assigned pseudogene status. The CDR3 extends over 12 amino acids. Written as DNA, the CDR3 is TGTGCCAGCCCGGGACAGGGGTTTGGCTACACCTTC. Translated, it gives CASPGQGFGYTF.

This sequence joins TRBV2 and TRBJ2-5, with D possibly being TRBD1 (6 bases). The J call may be faulty, since TRBJ2-7 better matches the DNA end. The CDR3 is 14 amino acids. Germline loops: CDR1 SNHLY, CDR2 FYNNEI. DNA for the CDR3: TGTGCCAGCAGTTCGGAACAGGGTTCAGGCGAGCAGTACTTC. Its protein product is CASSSEQGSGEQYF.

This chain links TRBV7-8 with TRBJ1-4; D is possibly TRBD1 (5 bases). This CDR3 has 15 residues. Trimming removed 10 bases at V and 3 bases at J, with 18 bases between. The germline V gene has CDR1 SGHVS and CDR2 FQNEAQ. CDR3 in DNA: TGTGCCACCGGGAGAGGGCAGGGATCTAATGAAAAACTGTTTTTT. Protein sequence: CATGRGQGSNEKLFF.

The chain couples TRBV19 to TRBJ2-2; 9 bases agree with TRBD1. In germline, CDR1 is LNHDA, CDR2 SQIVND (reference sequence). CDR3 length equals 15 residues. Unmatched junction bases numbered 3, after V lost 0 bases and J lost 7 bases. The CDR3 protein is CASSIDDRGDGELFF. The CDR3 DNA is TGTGCCAGTAGTATAGATGACAGGGGGGACGGGGAGCTGTTTTTT.

This chain uses TRBV11-2 with TRBJ2-2; possible D gene TRBD2, 6 bases. Germline V gene sequence: CDR1 SGHAT, CDR2 FQNNGV. The CDR3 is 16 residues long. V dropped 1 base and J dropped 5 bases, with 14 bases sitting between them. DNA of the CDR3: TGTGCCAGCAGCTTAGCGCGCGGGATGGTGACCGGGGAGCTGTTTTTT. Translated, it gives CASSLARGMVTGELFF. Drawing the rest from reference TRBV11-2 and TRBJ2-2, the complete variable domain is EAGVAQSPRYKIIEKRQSVAFWCNPISGHATLYWYQQILGQGPKLLIQFQNNGVVDDSQLPKDRFSAERLKGVDSTLKIQPAKLEDSAVYLCASSLARGMVTGELFFGEGSRLTVL.

The chain recombines TRBV5-6 with TRBJ1-2; D is perhaps TRBD1 (6 bases). The CDR3 spans 13 residues. Trimming pared 4 bases from V and 2 bases from J, leaving 9 bases between. Germline CDR1 reads SGHDT; CDR2 reads YYEEEE. DNA for the CDR3: TGTGCCAGCAGCGGAACAGGGAACTATGGCTACACCTTC. It codes for CASSGTGNYGYTF.

The chain carries TRBV2 and TRBJ2-5; 12 bases match TRBD2. CDR1 is SNHLY, CDR2 FYNNEI, per germline. Unmatched junction bases numbered 0, after V lost 3 bases and J lost 4 bases. This CDR3 spans 14 amino acids. CDR3 region: CASSETSGRETQYF. The CDR3 DNA follows: TGTGCCAGCAGTGAGACTAGCGGGAGAGAGACCCAGTACTTC.

A single count supports this clone. Written as DNA, the CDR3 is TGTGCCAGCAGCCCAATTGGCCACCGGGATGAGCAGTTCTTC. This gives the protein CASSPIGHRDEQFF. The chain has TRBV4-2 and TRBJ2-1; D gene uncertain. Trimming left V 4 bases short and J 8 bases short, with 15 bases between. Germline V gives CDR1 LGHNA, CDR2 YNFKEQ. The CDR3 covers 14 residues.

The CDR3 protein is CASPGQGRPTYEQYF. DNA for the CDR3: TGTGCCAGCCCTGGACAGGGTAGACCCACCTACGAGCAGTACTTC. The chain couples TRBV28 to TRBJ2-7; 8 bases are a match to TRBD1. Per the germline V gene, CDR1 is MDHEN and CDR2 is SYDVKM. There are 15 residues in the CDR3. J gave up 2 bases and V 8 bases, and 11 bases lay outside the gene matches.

This chain links TRBV28 with TRBJ1-6; TRBD1 agrees at 9 bases. CDR1 is MDHEN, CDR2 SYDVKM, per germline. V shed 1 base and J 9 bases; nucleotides not matched to a gene: 1. CDR3 length: 14 residues. CDR3 coding DNA: TGTGCCAGCAGTTTATTGGGACAGGGTTCACCCCTCCACTTT. It specifies CASSLLGQGSPLHF.

This clone was counted a few times. The rearrangement uses TRBV5-5 and TRBJ2-1, with a weak D call TRBD2 (5 bases). The CDR3 is 15 residues long. Trimming shortened V by 4 bases and J by 0 bases, and 11 bases separated the two germline ends. Germline V CDR1 and CDR2: SGHKS, YYEKEE (reference sequence). The CDR3 protein is CASSPLGDSYNEQFF. In nucleotides, the CDR3 is TGTGCCAGCAGCCCCCTCGGGGACTCCTACAATGAGCAGTTCTTC.

The CDR3 DNA reads as TGTGCCAGCAGCTTTGGGAGCGGGGGGAGTACCGGGGAGCTGTTTTTT. Residues: CASSFGSGGSTGELFF. This sequence joins TRBV5-4 and TRBJ2-2, with 9 bases lining up with TRBD2. The CDR3 sequence is 16 residues long. Germline trimming cut 2 bases from V and 5 bases from J; bases unmatched to any gene: 7. The germline CDR1 and CDR2 sequences are SGHNT and YYREEE (reference sequence).

V gene TRBV28 combines with J gene TRBJ2-7; 8 bases map to TRBD1. With 2 bases clipped from V and 2 bases from J, the junction kept 5 bases outside the gene matches. Germline V gene data show CDR1 as MDHEN and CDR2 as SYDVKM. CDR3 length: 15 amino acids. The CDR3 reads CASSLEDRDTYEQYF. DNA of the CDR3: TGTGCCAGCAGTTTAGAGGACAGGGACACCTACGAGCAGTACTTC.

The sample holds a few counts of this clone. The chain employs TRBV18 and TRBJ1-2; 8 bases fit TRBD1. The V gene's germline CDR1 is KGHSH and CDR2 LQKENI. After removal of 4 bases from V and 6 bases from J, the junction contained 10 bases not matched to a gene. This CDR3 region has 15 residues. As DNA, the CDR3 is TGTGCCAGCTCACTTACTTCGACAGGGGAGAATGGCTACACCTTC. Amino acids: CASSLTSTGENGYTF.

This clone was found a few times. V and J are TRBV4-2 and TRBJ2-3, with 12 bases matching TRBD2. CDR1 and CDR2 from the germline V gene are LGHNA and YNFKEQ. This CDR3 contains 17 residues. The ends lost 3 bases at V and 3 bases at J; junction bases unmatched: 7. Written as DNA, the CDR3 is TGTGCCAGCAGCCAGTGGCCTAGCGGGGGGGCAACAGATACGCAGTATTTT. Translation: CASSQWPSGGATDTQYF.

J is TRBJ1-4 and V is TRBV27; D not resolved. The CDR3 has 15 residues. V was shortened by 5 bases and J by 3 bases, with 13 bases between the two germline ends. Germline CDR1 and CDR2: MNHEY and SMNVEV (reference sequence). CDR3 bases: TGTGCCAGCAGTCCCGGGAAGGCAGCTAATGAAAAACTGTTTTTT. Amino acid sequence: CASSPGKAANEKLFF.